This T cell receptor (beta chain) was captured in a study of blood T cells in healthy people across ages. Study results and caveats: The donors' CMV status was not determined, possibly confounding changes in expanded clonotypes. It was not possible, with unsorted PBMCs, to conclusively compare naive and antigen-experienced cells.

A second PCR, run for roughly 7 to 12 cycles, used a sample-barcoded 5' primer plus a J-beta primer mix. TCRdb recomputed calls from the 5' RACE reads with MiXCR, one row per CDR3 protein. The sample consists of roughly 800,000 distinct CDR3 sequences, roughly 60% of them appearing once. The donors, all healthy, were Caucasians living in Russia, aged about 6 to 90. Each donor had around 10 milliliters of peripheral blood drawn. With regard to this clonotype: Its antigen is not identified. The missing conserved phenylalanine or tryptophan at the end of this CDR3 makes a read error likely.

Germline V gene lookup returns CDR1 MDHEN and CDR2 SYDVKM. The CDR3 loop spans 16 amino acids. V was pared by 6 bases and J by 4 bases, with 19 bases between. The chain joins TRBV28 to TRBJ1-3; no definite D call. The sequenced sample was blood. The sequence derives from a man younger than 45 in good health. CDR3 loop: CASRQHSEIKGNTIYV. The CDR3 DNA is TGTGCCAGCAGACAGCACAGTGAGATTAAAGGAAACACCATATATGTT.